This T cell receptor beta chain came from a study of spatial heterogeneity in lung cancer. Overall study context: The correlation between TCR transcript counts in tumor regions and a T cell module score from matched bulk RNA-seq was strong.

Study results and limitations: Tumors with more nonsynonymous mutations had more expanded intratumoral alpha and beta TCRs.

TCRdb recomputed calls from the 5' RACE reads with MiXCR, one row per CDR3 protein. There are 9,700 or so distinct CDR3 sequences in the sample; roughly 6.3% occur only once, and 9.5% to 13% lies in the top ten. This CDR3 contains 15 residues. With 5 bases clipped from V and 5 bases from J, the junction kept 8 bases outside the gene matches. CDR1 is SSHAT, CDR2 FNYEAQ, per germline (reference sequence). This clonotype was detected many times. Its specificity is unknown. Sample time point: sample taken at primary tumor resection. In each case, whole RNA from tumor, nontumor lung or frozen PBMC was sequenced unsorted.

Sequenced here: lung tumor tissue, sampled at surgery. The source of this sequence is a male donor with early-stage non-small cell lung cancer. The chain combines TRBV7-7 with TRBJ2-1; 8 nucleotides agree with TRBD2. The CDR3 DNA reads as TGTGCCAGCAGCCTTAGCGGGACGGGCCACAATGAGCAGTTCTTC. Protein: CASSLSGTGHNEQFF.